This T cell receptor (beta chain) comes out of a study of T-cell reconstitution after alpha-beta-depleted transplantation in children. Library preparation (for TCRbeta) was performed with unique molecular identifiers. TCRdb re-called the PCR reads with MiXCR, one entry per CDR3 protein. The sample carries hundreds of thousands of distinct CDR3 sequences, 15% to 20% recorded once. The germline V and J ends were trimmed by 1 base and 7 bases, with 8 bases remaining between them. The germline V gene encodes CDR1 LGHNA and CDR2 YNFKEQ. The CDR3 has 13 residues. Specimen: PBMCs, mostly from graft donor cells, collected 360 days after TCRalphabeta/CD19-depleted stem cell transplant. The TCR sequence derives from a male patient aged 2-9 years who had a stem cell transplant for acute lymphoblastic leukemia, so the T cells may come from the graft donor. The chain links TRBV4-2 to TRBJ2-1, with D perhaps matching TRBD2 (5 bases). The CDR3 sequence is CASSQVRGNEQFF. In DNA, the CDR3 is TGTGCCAGCAGCCAAGTCCGGGGAAATGAGCAGTTCTTC.